These 12 T cell receptor beta chains share one sample of origin, sequenced in a study of T-cell memory formation after mild COVID-19. TCRdb reprocessed the 5' RACE reads with MiXCR, giving one entry per CDR3 protein. The sample records roughly 560,000 distinct CDR3 sequences, roughly 22% being singletons. The specimen was PBMCs or a T cell subset sorted from them (not recorded which). Every receptor here comes from an adult woman who had mild COVID-19 (a few samples of this study predate the infection). Cell type and time point are not known.

This clonotype was counted between two and nine times. This chain joins TRBV7-8 and TRBJ2-3; 8 nucleotides match TRBD2. V lost 5 bases, J lost 10 bases, and 17 bases stayed unmatched. The CDR3 is 16 amino acids. The germline CDR1 and CDR2 sequences are SGHVS and FQNEAQ. CDR3 sequence reads: CASSPPPGLGDRAQYF. CDR3 coding DNA: TGTGCCAGCAGCCCCCCTCCGGGACTAGGGGACCGTGCGCAGTATTTT.

The chain links TRBV3-1 to TRBJ2-2, with 15 bases identical to TRBD2. The CDR3 length is 17 residues. The germline gives CDR1 LGHDT, CDR2 YNNKEL (reference sequence). The ends lost 4 bases at V and 5 bases at J; junction bases unmatched: 5. The CDR3 protein is CASSPSGTSGRTGELFF. The CDR3 nucleotides read TGTGCCAGCAGCCCCTCCGGGACTAGCGGGAGGACCGGGGAGCTGTTTTTT.

This clonotype was seen a few times. The chain joins TRBV14 to TRBJ2-7; 10 positions agree with TRBD2. Looked up from germline, CDR1 is SGHDN and CDR2 is FVKESK. The CDR3 totals 17 residues. Losses at the gene ends were 3 bases for V and 0 bases for J; bases not matched to a gene: 8. The CDR3 protein is CASSHLRTSGSSYEQYF. The CDR3 nucleotides are TGTGCCAGCAGCCACCTTCGGACTAGCGGAAGCTCCTACGAGCAGTACTTC.

The V and J genes are TRBV9 and TRBJ2-2; D might be TRBD1 (6 bases). Germline V gives CDR1 SGDLS, CDR2 YYNGEE. Trimming removed 2 bases from V and 4 bases from J, with 9 bases in between. This CDR3 comprises 14 residues. CDR3 region: CASSVTGTTGELFF. CDR3 nucleotides: TGTGCCAGCAGCGTTACAGGGACCACCGGGGAGCTGTTTTTT.

This clonotype was seen more than once but under ten times. The chain combines TRBV9 with TRBJ2-7; D ambiguous. The CDR3 is made up of 15 amino acids. Looked up from germline, CDR1 is SGDLS and CDR2 is YYNGEE. The V end lost 4 bases, the J end lost 0 bases, and 14 bases lay between the germline ends. In DNA, the CDR3 is TGTGCCAGCAGCCTAGATGGGTTCAGCTCCTACGAGCAGTACTTC. Translation: CASSLDGFSSYEQYF.

This clonotype turned up a few times. In nucleotides, the CDR3 is TGTGCCAGCAGCTTACGCGCGCTGAACACTGAAGCTTTCTTT. Translated, it gives CASSLRALNTEAFF. J is TRBJ1-1 and V is TRBV7-9; D remains unclear. The germline CDR1 and CDR2 sequences are SEHNR and FQNEAQ (reference sequence). V lost 2 bases, J lost 0 bases, and 7 bases lay in between. This CDR3 is 14 amino acids long.

V gene TRBV19 combines with J gene TRBJ2-2; D gene uncertain. V lost 8 bases, J lost 4 bases, and 14 bases lay in between. The germline CDR1 and CDR2 sequences are LNHDA and SQIVND (reference sequence). The CDR3 is 14 amino acids. The CDR3 coding sequence is TGTGCCAGTGGGCACGTCGGGCGCACCGGGGAGCTGTTTTTT. Translation: CASGHVGRTGELFF. Full variable domain (rest looked up from reference TRBV19 and TRBJ2-2): DGGITQSPKYLFRKEGQNVTLSCEQNLNHDAMYWYRQDPGQGLRLIYYSQIVNDFQKGDIAEGYSVSREKKESFPLTVTSAQKNPTAFYLCASGHVGRTGELFFGEGSRLTVL.

A note on this clonotype: Mismatch with germline at one junction end may stem from a read error. The CDR3 spells CASSLSPGDTIYF. Here the CDR3 DNA reads TGCGCCAGCAGCTTGTCTCCTGGAGACACCATATATTTT. V is TRBV5-1 and J is TRBJ1-3; D unclear. CDR1 is SGHRS, CDR2 YFSETQ, per germline. The CDR3 is made up of 13 amino acids.

There are a few counts of this clonotype. The J gene is TRBJ2-5, the V gene TRBV5-1; D may correspond to TRBD1 or TRBD2 (6 bases each). The CDR3 runs 15 residues. With 0 bases removed from V and 4 bases from J, the gap between germline ends came to 13 bases. The germline CDR1 and CDR2 sequences are SGHRS and YFSETQ. The CDR3 is CASSLVPGAGETQYF. As DNA, the CDR3 is TGCGCCAGCAGCTTGGTTCCGGGGGCAGGAGAGACCCAGTACTTC. The variable domain in full, completed from reference TRBV5-1 and TRBJ2-5, reads KAGVTQTPRYLIKTRGQQVTLSCSPISGHRSVSWYQQTPGQGLQFLFEYFSETQRNKGNFPGRFSGRQFSNSRSEMNVSTLELGDSALYLCASSLVPGAGETQYFGPGTRLLVL.

This clonotype showed up many times. The chain is built from TRBV7-3 and TRBJ2-3; possibly TRBD1 or TRBD2 for D (5 bases each). Trimming shortened V by 2 bases and J by 2 bases, and 20 bases separated the two germline ends. CDR3 length: 18 residues. Germline-derived CDR1 and CDR2 are SGHTA and FQGTGA. Here the CDR3 reads CASSLYPLGTGNTDTQYF. For the CDR3, the DNA is TGTGCCAGCAGCTTATACCCCCTTGGGACGGGCAACACAGATACGCAGTATTTT. Based on the CDR3 plus reference TRBV7-3 and TRBJ2-3, the full variable domain is GAGVSQTPSNKVTEKGKYVELRCDPISGHTALYWYRQSLGQGPEFLIYFQGTGAADDSGLPNDRFFAVRPEGSVSTLKIQRTERGDSAVYLCASSLYPLGTGNTDTQYFGPGTRLTVL.

This clonotype occurred a few times. V is TRBV4-3 and J is TRBJ2-3, with D tentatively TRBD1 or TRBD2 (5 bases each). The germline V gene has CDR1 LGHNA and CDR2 YSLEER. This CDR3 spans 13 amino acids. V lost 1 base to trimming and J lost 11 bases, with 13 bases between them. Written as DNA, the CDR3 is TGCGCCAGCAGCCAAGGGGACGCCCCGGGGCAGTATTTT. Amino acid sequence: CASSQGDAPGQYF.

The CDR3 DNA follows: TGCGCCAGCAGCTTGACTAGCGGGTTCCTGGGGACCCAGTACTTC. This translates into CASSLTSGFLGTQYF. V and J are TRBV5-1 and TRBJ2-5; 9 bases agree with TRBD2. This CDR3 comprises 15 residues. V lost 1 base and J lost 7; bases outside the gene matches: 8. Per germline, CDR1 SGHRS and CDR2 YFSETQ. Drawing the rest from reference TRBV5-1 and TRBJ2-5, the complete variable domain is KAGVTQTPRYLIKTRGQQVTLSCSPISGHRSVSWYQQTPGQGLQFLFEYFSETQRNKGNFPGRFSGRQFSNSRSEMNVSTLELGDSALYLCASSLTSGFLGTQYFGPGTRLLVL.